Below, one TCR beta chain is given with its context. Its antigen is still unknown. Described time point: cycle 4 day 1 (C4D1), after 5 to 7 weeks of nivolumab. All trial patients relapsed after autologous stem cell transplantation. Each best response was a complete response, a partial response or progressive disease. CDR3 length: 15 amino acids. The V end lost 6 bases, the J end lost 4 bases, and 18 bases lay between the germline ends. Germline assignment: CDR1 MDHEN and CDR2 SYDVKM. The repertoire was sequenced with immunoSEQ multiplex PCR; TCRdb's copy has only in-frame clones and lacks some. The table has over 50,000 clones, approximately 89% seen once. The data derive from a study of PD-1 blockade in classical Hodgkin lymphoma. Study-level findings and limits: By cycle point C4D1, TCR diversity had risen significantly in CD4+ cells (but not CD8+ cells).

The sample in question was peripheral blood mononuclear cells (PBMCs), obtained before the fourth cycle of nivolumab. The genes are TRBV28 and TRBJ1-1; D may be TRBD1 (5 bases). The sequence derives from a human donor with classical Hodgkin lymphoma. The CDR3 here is CASSIKTGGTTEAFF. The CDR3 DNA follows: TGTGCCAGCAGCATCAAAACGGGGGGTACCACTGAAGCTTTCTTT.